Listed below are T cell receptor beta chains from one sample, sequenced in a study of preoperative IRX-2 immunotherapy in early breast cancer. Here immunoSEQ multiplex PCR was the method, and the copy in TCRdb shows in-frame clones only, minus some. The sample shows roughly 26,000 clones, 70% to 90% of them seen only once. The source material was tumor tissue, sampled after IRX-2 immunotherapy. These receptors came from a human donor with breast cancer. CDR3s include the opening cysteine and the closing phenylalanine or tryptophan. Fields, in order: J gene, clone size, V gene, D gene, CDR3 protein, CDR3 DNA. D genes are given only for firm matches. Only part of the rows carry a size: once, few, many, or a class if the clone is expanded.

>TRBJ1-5|NA|TRBV15|TRBD1
CATSVEVGQGGQPQHF
TGTGCCACCAGCGTCGAAGTGGGACAGGGAGGCCAGCCCCAGCATTTT
>TRBJ2-7|NA|TRBV30|NA
CAWSPSYEQYF
TGTGCCTGGAGTCCTTCTTACGAGCAGTACTTC
>TRBJ2-1|NA|TRBV9|NA
CASSQSGELYNEQFF
TGTGCCAGCTCCCAATCGGGGGAGCTCTACAATGAGCAGTTCTTC
>TRBJ2-6|few|TRBV19|TRBD1
CASRFGTGDPGANVLTF
TGTGCCAGTAGGTTTGGGACAGGGGACCCTGGGGCCAACGTCCTGACTTTC
>TRBJ2-2|NA|TRBV13|TRBD1
CASSMGQGVGTGELFF
TGTGCCAGCAGCATGGGACAGGGCGTGGGCACCGGGGAGCTGTTTTTT
>TRBJ1-1|NA|TRBV9|NA
CASSQSVGAEAFF
TGTGCCAGCAGCCAATCAGTCGGGGCTGAAGCTTTCTTT
>TRBJ2-3|NA|TRBV5-1|TRBD1
CASSLGEQGSTFTQYF
TGCGCCAGCAGCTTGGGAGAACAGGGGTCTACTTTTACGCAGTATTTT
>TRBJ1-2|NA|TRBV6-6|TRBD1
CASSPGQGARGYGYTF
TGTGCCAGCAGCCCCGGGCAGGGGGCGCGAGGCTATGGCTACACCTTC
>TRBJ1-2|NA|TRBV7-2|TRBD1
CASTPAGGRDGYTF
TGTGCCAGCACCCCTGCAGGGGGGCGCGATGGCTACACCTTC
>TRBJ1-2|few|TRBV6-1|NA
CASSEPRDGKGYTF
TGTGCCAGCAGTGAACCAAGGGACGGGAAGGGCTACACCTTC
>TRBJ1-2|NA|TRBV7-9|NA
CASSLSSPFSYTF
TGTGCCAGCAGCTTAAGTAGCCCTTTCAGCTACACCTTC
>TRBJ2-7|once|TRBV7-9|NA
CASSSPGRGIAHYEQYF
TGTGCCAGCAGCTCCCCGGGACGGGGAATAGCCCATTACGAGCAGTACTTC
>TRBJ1-6|NA|TRBV6-5|TRBD1
CASSYGTGYSPLHF
TGTGCCAGCAGTTATGGGACAGGATATTCACCCCTCCACTTT
>TRBJ1-5|NA|TRBV4-1|NA
CASSQGGRSGEYQPQHF
TGCGCCAGCAGCCAAGGGGGCAGGTCGGGAGAATATCAGCCCCAGCATTTT
>TRBJ1-1|NA|TRBV7-3|NA
CASSRVNTEAFF
TGTGCCAGCAGCCGAGTGAACACTGAAGCTTTCTTT
>TRBJ2-1|NA|TRBV2|NA
CASLILGNEQFF
TGTGCCAGCTTAATCCTGGGGAATGAGCAGTTCTTC
>TRBJ2-1|NA|TRBV11-2|TRBD2
CASSAGQRGPYNEQFF
TGTGCCAGCAGCGCGGGCCAGCGGGGACCCTACAATGAGCAGTTCTTC
>TRBJ1-4|NA|TRBV2|NA
CATNEIPGGQNTEKLFF
TGTGCCACCAATGAGATACCGGGGGGGCAGAACACTGAAAAACTGTTTTTT
>TRBJ1-4|NA|TRBV4-2|NA
CASSPDRATNEKLFF
TGTGCCAGCAGCCCAGACAGAGCAACTAATGAAAAACTGTTTTTT
>TRBJ1-5|NA|TRBV6-5|TRBD1
CASSYGTGVNQPQHF
TGTGCCAGCAGTTACGGGACAGGGGTCAATCAGCCCCAGCATTTT
>TRBJ1-2|NA|TRBV7-2|TRBD1
CASSFRGTGGGYGYTF
TGTGCCAGCAGCTTTCGGGGGACAGGGGGAGGGTATGGCTACACCTTC
>TRBJ2-5|NA|TRBV5-1|NA
CASSLQVRQETQYF
TGCGCCAGCAGTTTGCAGGTCCGACAAGAGACCCAGTACTTC
>TRBJ1-5|NA|TRBV2|NA
CASSPDSNQPQHF
TGTGCCAGCAGCCCCGACAGCAATCAGCCCCAGCATTTT
>TRBJ2-1|NA|TRBV5-4|NA
CASSYSGAQFF
TGTGCCAGCAGCTATAGCGGTGCACAGTTCTTC
>TRBJ1-1|NA|TRBV28|NA
CASSLFRGEAFF
TGTGCCAGCAGTTTATTTAGGGGGGAGGCTTTCTTT
>TRBJ1-4|NA|TRBV7-2|NA
CASSLGAGAEKLFF
TGTGCCAGCAGCCTAGGGGCAGGGGCTGAAAAACTGTTTTTT
>TRBJ1-2|NA|TRBV6-1|NA
CASSGFRGEGYTF
TGTGCCAGCAGTGGTTTCAGGGGTGAGGGCTACACCTTC
>TRBJ2-2|NA|TRBV15|NA
CATSRDRTGELFF
TGTGCCACCAGCAGAGATCGCACCGGGGAGCTGTTTTTT
>TRBJ2-7|NA|TRBV2|NA
CASTRFSSYEQYF
TGTGCCAGCACCCGATTCAGTTCCTACGAGCAGTACTTC
>TRBJ2-6|NA|TRBV30|NA
CGWAGANVLTF
TGTGGTTGGGCTGGGGCCAACGTCCTGACTTTC
>TRBJ2-1|NA|TRBV7-2|TRBD2
CASLAGNYNEQFF
TGTGCCAGCCTAGCGGGAAACTACAATGAGCAGTTCTTC
>TRBJ1-3|NA|TRBV5-1|TRBD1
CASSPPGTGGNTIYF
TGCGCCAGCAGCCCACCCGGGACAGGGGGAAACACCATATATTTT
>TRBJ1-4|NA|TRBV9|NA
CASSVEEGVREKLFF
TGTGCCAGCAGCGTAGAAGAGGGGGTAAGGGAAAAACTGTTTTTT
>TRBJ1-1|NA|TRBV29-1|NA
CSVEIQGISGAFF
TGCAGCGTTGAAATCCAGGGGATTTCGGGAGCTTTCTTT
>TRBJ2-5|NA|TRBV6-9|NA
CASSYRTVQETQYF
TGTGCCAGCAGTTATCGTACAGTTCAAGAGACCCAGTACTTC
>TRBJ1-6|NA|TRBV2|NA
CASSERWGFGNSPLHF
TGTGCCAGCAGTGAAAGGTGGGGGTTCGGTAATTCACCCCTCCACTTT
>TRBJ2-7|NA|TRBV20-1|NA
CSARFSSEQYF
TGCAGTGCTAGGTTTAGTAGCGAGCAGTACTTC
>TRBJ2-3|NA|TRBV7-3|TRBD2
CASSAMTSGGFTDTQYF
TGTGCCAGCAGCGCGATGACTAGCGGGGGATTCACAGATACGCAGTATTTT
>TRBJ2-5|NA|TRBV6-5|NA
CASSYSPPGGGETQYF
TGTGCCAGCAGTTACTCCCCCCCCGGGGGTGGGGAGACCCAGTACTTC
>TRBJ2-2|once|TRBV11-2|NA
CASRDSGNTGELFF
TGTGCCAGCAGGGATTCTGGGAACACCGGGGAGCTGTTTTTT
>TRBJ1-4|few|TRBV6-5|NA
CASSYGGAREKLFF
TGTGCCAGCAGTTACGGCGGGGCTCGAGAAAAACTGTTTTTT
>TRBJ1-1|NA|TRBV9|TRBD1
CASSVEGQGSEAFF
TGTGCCAGCAGCGTAGAGGGACAGGGTTCTGAAGCTTTCTTT
>TRBJ1-2|once|TRBV6-5|NA
CASRESNYGYTF
TGTGCCAGCAGGGAGTCTAACTATGGCTACACCTTC
>TRBJ1-2|NA|TRBV6-5|NA
CASSYSVGSPGYGYTF
TGTGCCAGCAGTTACTCCGTCGGTTCGCCGGGCTATGGCTACACCTTC
>TRBJ2-3|NA|TRBV13|TRBD2
CASSLESTSGTDTQYF
TGTGCCAGCAGCTTAGAGTCCACTAGCGGCACAGATACGCAGTATTTT
>TRBJ2-5|NA|TRBV11-3|TRBD2
CASSSQAGAKLRETQYF
TGTGCCAGCAGCTCTCAAGCGGGGGCCAAACTCCGGGAGACCCAGTACTTC
>TRBJ2-5|NA|TRBV2|TRBD2
CASGGALLAGEETQYF
TGTGCCAGCGGGGGGGCCTTGCTAGCGGGGGAAGAGACCCAGTACTTC
>TRBJ2-5|NA|TRBV18|NA
CASSPLRQKTDPGAQYF
TGTGCCAGCTCACCACTTCGACAGAAGACCGATCCTGGGGCCCAGTACTTC
>TRBJ2-1|NA|TRBV5-1|NA
CASSSRQSLYNEQFF
TGCGCCAGCAGCTCCCGACAGAGTCTCTACAATGAGCAGTTCTTC
>TRBJ1-1|NA|TRBV11-1|NA
CASSLSGMGTEAFF
TGTGCCAGCAGCTTATCCGGGATGGGCACTGAAGCTTTCTTT
>TRBJ2-1|once|TRBV5-1|TRBD2
CASSVLAGGYNEQFF
TGCGCCAGCAGCGTACTAGCGGGTGGGTACAATGAGCAGTTCTTC
>TRBJ2-1|once|TRBV5-1|TRBD2
CASSLRTSGGHNEQFF
TGCGCCAGCAGCTTGAGGACTAGCGGGGGACACAATGAGCAGTTCTTC
>TRBJ2-2|NA|TRBV5-5|TRBD2
CASSLDPSGGNTGELFF
TGTGCCAGCAGCTTGGACCCTAGCGGGGGGAACACCGGGGAGCTGTTTTTT
>TRBJ2-1|NA|TRBV7-3|TRBD1
CASSPFGQVYNEQFF
TGTGCCAGCAGCCCCTTCGGACAGGTCTACAATGAGCAGTTCTTC
>TRBJ2-7|NA|TRBV9|TRBD2
CASSPRGGLALHEQYF
TGTGCCAGCAGCCCCCGCGGGGGACTAGCGCTGCACGAGCAGTACTTC
>TRBJ2-5|NA|TRBV28|NA
CASSSFSAGETQYF
TGTGCCAGCAGCTCCTTCTCGGCTGGAGAGACCCAGTACTTC
>TRBJ2-5|NA|TRBV7-2|NA
CASSPGDHVGTQYF
TGTGCCAGCAGCCCCGGGGACCATGTGGGGACCCAGTACTTC
>TRBJ1-2|once|TRBV28|TRBD1
CASSPGDRGVGGYTF
TGTGCCAGCAGTCCGGGGGACAGGGGGGTCGGGGGCTACACCTTC
>TRBJ2-5|NA|TRBV6-5|TRBD1
CASSLNRGWQETQYF
TGTGCCAGCAGTTTAAACAGGGGGTGGCAAGAGACCCAGTACTTC